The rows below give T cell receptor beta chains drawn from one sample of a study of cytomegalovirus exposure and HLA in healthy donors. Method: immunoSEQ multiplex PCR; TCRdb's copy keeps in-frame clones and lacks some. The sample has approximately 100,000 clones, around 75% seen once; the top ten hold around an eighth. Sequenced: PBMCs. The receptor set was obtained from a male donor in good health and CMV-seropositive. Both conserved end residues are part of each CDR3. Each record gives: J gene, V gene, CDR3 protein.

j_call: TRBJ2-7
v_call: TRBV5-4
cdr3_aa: CASSLETGSDEQYF

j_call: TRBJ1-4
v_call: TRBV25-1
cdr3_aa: CASNHRGQGEKLFF

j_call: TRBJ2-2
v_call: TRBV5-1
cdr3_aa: CASSSGQGANTGELFF

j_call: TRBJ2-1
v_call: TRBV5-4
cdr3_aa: CASSLGGQGDEQFF

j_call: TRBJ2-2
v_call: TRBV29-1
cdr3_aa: CSVALEWTGTTGELFF

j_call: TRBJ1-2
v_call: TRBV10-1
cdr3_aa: CASSDGTNYGYTF

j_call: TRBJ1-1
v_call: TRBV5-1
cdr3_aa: CASSVRQGAYDEAFF

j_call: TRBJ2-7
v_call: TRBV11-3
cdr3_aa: CASSLGRAGEQYF

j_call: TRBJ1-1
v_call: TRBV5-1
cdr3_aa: CASRVTGSNTEAFF

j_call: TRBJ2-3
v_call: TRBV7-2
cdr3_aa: CASSLDISTDTQYF

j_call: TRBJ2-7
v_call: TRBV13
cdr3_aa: CASSLFGGSSYEQYF

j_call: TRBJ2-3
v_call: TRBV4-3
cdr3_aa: CASSQGLGGNTDTQYF

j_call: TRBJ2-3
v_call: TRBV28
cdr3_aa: CASSGLAGGTISTDTQYF

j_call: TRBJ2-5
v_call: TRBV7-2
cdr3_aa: CASSLGAGGYLETQYF

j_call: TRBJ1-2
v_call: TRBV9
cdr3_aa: CASSGPGTKLYGYTF

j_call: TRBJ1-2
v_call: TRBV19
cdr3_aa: CASSSRTGTGYTF

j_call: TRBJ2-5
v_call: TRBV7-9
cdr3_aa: CASSSRGLAGGPQTQYF

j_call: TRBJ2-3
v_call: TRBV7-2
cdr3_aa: CASSPQGGVVDTQYF

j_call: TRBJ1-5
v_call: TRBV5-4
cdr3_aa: CASRDRGGPQHF

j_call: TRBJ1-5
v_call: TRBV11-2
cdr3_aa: CASSPGQGVGQPQHF

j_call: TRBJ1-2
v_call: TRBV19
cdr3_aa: CASSKDHNYGYTF

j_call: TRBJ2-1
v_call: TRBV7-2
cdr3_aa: CASSPQTSGGASNEQFF

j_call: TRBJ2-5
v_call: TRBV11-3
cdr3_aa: CASSLEARETQYF

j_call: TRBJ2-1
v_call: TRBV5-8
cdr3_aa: CASSTWASVVQFF

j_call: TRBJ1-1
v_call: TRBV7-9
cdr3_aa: CASSLGGVNTEAFF

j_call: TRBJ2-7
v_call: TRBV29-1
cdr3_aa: CSVARQGLREQYF

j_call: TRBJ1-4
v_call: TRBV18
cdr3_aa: CASSPPVGAWPIELFF

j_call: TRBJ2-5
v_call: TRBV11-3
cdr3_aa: CASSLMGTSGGSGETQYF

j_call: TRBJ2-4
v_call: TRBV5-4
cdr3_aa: CASTPPTDRNIQYF

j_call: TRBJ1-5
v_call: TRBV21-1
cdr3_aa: CASSPSGQGSNQPQHF

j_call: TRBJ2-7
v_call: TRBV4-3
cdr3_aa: CASSQASGLAYEQYF

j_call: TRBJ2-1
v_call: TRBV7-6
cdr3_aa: CASTVLRGGSYNEQFF

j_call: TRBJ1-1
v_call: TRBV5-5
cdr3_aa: CASSFSPDTEAFF